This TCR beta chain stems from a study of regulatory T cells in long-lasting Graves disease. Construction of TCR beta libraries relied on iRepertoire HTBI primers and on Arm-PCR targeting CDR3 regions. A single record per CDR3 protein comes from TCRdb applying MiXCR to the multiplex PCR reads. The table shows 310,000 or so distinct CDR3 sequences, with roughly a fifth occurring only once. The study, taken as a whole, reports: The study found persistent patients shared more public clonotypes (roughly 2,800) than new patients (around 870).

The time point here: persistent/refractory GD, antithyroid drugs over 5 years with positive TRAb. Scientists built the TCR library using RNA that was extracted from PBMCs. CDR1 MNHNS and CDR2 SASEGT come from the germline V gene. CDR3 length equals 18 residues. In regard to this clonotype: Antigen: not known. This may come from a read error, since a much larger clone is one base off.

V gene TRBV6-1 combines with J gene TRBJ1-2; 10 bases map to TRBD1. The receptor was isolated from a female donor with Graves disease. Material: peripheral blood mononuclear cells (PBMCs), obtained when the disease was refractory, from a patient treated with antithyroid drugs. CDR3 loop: CACSPNFTPTGTGDGYTF. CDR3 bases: TGTGCCTGCAGTCCCAATTTCACCCCGACCGGGACAGGGGACGGCTACACCTTC.